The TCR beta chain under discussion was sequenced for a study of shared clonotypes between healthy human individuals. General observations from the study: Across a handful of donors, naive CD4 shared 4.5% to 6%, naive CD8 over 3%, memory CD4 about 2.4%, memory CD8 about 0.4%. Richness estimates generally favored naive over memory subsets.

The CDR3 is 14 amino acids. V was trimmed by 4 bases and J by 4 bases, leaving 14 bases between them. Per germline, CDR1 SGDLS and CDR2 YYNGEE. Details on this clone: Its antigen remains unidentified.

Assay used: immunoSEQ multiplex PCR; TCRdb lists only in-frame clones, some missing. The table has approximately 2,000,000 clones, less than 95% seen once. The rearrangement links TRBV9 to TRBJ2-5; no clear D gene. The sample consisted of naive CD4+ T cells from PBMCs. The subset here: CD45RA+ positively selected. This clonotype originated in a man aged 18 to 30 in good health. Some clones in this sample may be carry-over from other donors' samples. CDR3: CASSLGWARETQYF. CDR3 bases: TGTGCCAGCAGCCTGGGGTGGGCTAGAGAGACCCAGTACTTC.